Each of the 23 T cell receptor beta chains below was sequenced from the same sample in a study of Graves' ophthalmopathy and Graves' hyperthyroidism. Amplified material comprised TCR beta CDR3 regions derived from RNA transcripts. A first-round RT-PCR used HTBI primers, followed by a second-round multiplex PCR. TCRdb analysed the multiplex PCR reads with MiXCR anew, one entry per CDR3 protein. The data contain some 370,000 distinct CDR3 sequences, approximately 18% of them seen just once; the ten biggest clones take up 2% to 3%. The sample comprised peripheral blood. All receptors come from an adult woman with stable Graves' hyperthyroidism.

V and J are TRBV4-1 and TRBJ2-2; possibly TRBD1 for D (6 bases). Germline values: CDR1 MGHRA, CDR2 YSYEKL. The CDR3 spans 15 residues. With 0 bases removed from V and 5 bases from J, the gap between germline ends came to 10 bases. The CDR3 loop reads CASSQDSRGTGELFF. CDR3 bases: TGCGCCAGCAGCCAAGATTCTAGGGGGACCGGGGAGCTGTTTTTT.

This clonotype was counted ten times or more. This chain uses TRBV24-1 with TRBJ2-7; unclear D gene. Germline CDR1 KGHDR, CDR2 SFDVKD. The CDR3 is made up of 12 amino acids. V gave up 4 bases and J gave up 7 bases, with 10 bases separating them. CDR3 sequence (DNA): TGTGCCACCAGTGACCTTCTGGGGGAGCAGTACTTC. It codes for CATSDLLGEQYF.

This clonotype was picked up many times. With a much larger clone just one base away, this may be a read error. The chain has TRBV7-9 and TRBJ1-1; D is unresolved. V was cut by 4 bases and J by 1 base, with 4 bases left in between. Germline CDR1 reads SEHNR; CDR2 reads FQNEAQ (reference sequence). The CDR3 extends over 12 amino acids. CDR3 nucleotide sequence: TGTGCCAGCAGCTCAACGAACACTGAAGCTTTCTTT. It codes for CASSSTNTEAFF.

This clonotype has at least ten counts. J is TRBJ1-2 and V is TRBV13; maybe TRBD1 (6 bases). Germline assignment: CDR1 PRHDT and CDR2 FYEKMQ (reference sequence). With 10 bases removed from V and 0 bases from J, the gap between germline ends came to 18 bases. There are 15 residues in the CDR3. The CDR3 coding sequence is TGTGCCACCCCCTCCCGCGGGACACCTAACTATGGCTACACCTTC. This gives the protein CATPSRGTPNYGYTF.

On this clonotype itself: A much larger clone sits a single nucleotide away, making a read error possible. The V gene is TRBV24-1, the J gene TRBJ2-2; D might be TRBD2 (5 bases). The CDR3 runs 15 residues. In germline, CDR1 is KGHDR, CDR2 SFDVKD. Here the CDR3 DNA reads TGTGCCACCAGTGATTTTCGCGGAACCACCGGGGAGCTGTTGTTT. This codes for CATSDFRGTTGELLF.

This clonotype was seen at least ten times. The genes are TRBV5-1 and TRBJ1-1; perhaps TRBD1 as D (6 bases). Trimming left V 3 bases short and J 6 bases short, with 12 bases between. This CDR3 is built from 13 residues. Germline CDR1 reads SGHRS; CDR2 reads YFSETQ. In DNA form, the CDR3 reads TGCGCCAGCAGCTACGGACAGCGACCTGAAGCTTTCTTT. Amino acid sequence: CASSYGQRPEAFF.

This clonotype was seen many times. V gene TRBV6-5 combines with J gene TRBJ1-5; 7 nucleotides agree with TRBD1. Germline CDR1 is MNHEY and CDR2 is SVGAGI. The CDR3 is 15 amino acids. The trim removed 4 bases at V and 7 bases at J, leaving 10 bases unmatched. CDR3 coding DNA: TGTGCCAGCAGTTCGATCAGGGGGAAGAAGCAGCCCCAGCATTTT. This encodes CASSSIRGKKQPQHF.

The sample holds many counts of this clonotype. The chain employs TRBV5-1 and TRBJ2-5; 9 nucleotides line up with TRBD1. Germline CDR1 reads SGHRS; CDR2 reads YFSETQ. V gave up 0 bases and J gave up 4 bases; unmatched junction bases: 4. This CDR3 is built from 15 residues. The CDR3 DNA reads TGCGCCAGCAGCTTGGGCAACAGGGGGCTAGAGACCCAGTACTTC. It translates to CASSLGNRGLETQYF.

This clonotype was seen ten or more times. The CDR3 region is CATPGTELGEGYTF. The CDR3 DNA follows: TGTGCCACCCCCGGGACCGAACTTGGGGAGGGCTACACCTTC. V is TRBV6-1 and J is TRBJ1-2, with a possible D match to TRBD1 (5 bases). V gave up 10 bases and J gave up 8 bases, with 23 bases separating them. CDR1 is MNHNS and CDR2 is SASEGT in the germline V gene. The CDR3 has 14 amino acids.

The genes are TRBV12-3 or TRBV12-4 and TRBJ2-7; 7 nucleotides line up with TRBD2. The length of the CDR3 is 15 residues. Trimming took 4 bases from V and 1 from J; bases not matched to a gene: 7. CDR3 DNA: TGTGCCAGCAGTTCGGGCGGGAGCGCTTCCTACGAGCAGTACTTC. This encodes CASSSGGSASYEQYF.

This clonotype was found many times. The chain combines TRBV28 with TRBJ2-7; 9 nucleotides align to TRBD1. The ends lost 5 bases at V and 9 bases at J; junction bases unmatched: 11. This CDR3 contains 14 residues. From germline, CDR1 is MDHEN and CDR2 SYDVKM. The CDR3 coding sequence is TGTGCCAGCAGTCAAATAGGGACAGGGTGGTGGCAGTACTTC. Encoded protein: CASSQIGTGWWQYF.

This clonotype has at least ten counts. The chain couples TRBV12-3 or TRBV12-4 to TRBJ2-7, with D perhaps TRBD2 (7 bases). Trimming shortened V by 8 bases and J by 6 bases, and 17 bases separated the two germline ends. There are 13 residues in the CDR3. The CDR3 region has the DNA TGTGCCAGCGGGGGCGGGAGCACCTCCGAGCAGTACTTC. This encodes CASGGGSTSEQYF.

The genes are TRBV6-2 or TRBV6-3 and TRBJ2-7, with D perhaps being TRBD1 or TRBD2 (6 bases each). Germline CDR1 reads MNHEY; CDR2 reads SVGEGT. CDR3 size: 15 residues. V was trimmed by 2 bases and J by 0 bases, leaving 11 bases between them. CDR3 nucleotide sequence: TGTGCCAGCAGTTACGACGGGGGCCGCTCCTACGAGCAGTACTTC. Encoded protein: CASSYDGGRSYEQYF.

The gene calls are TRBV6-2 or TRBV6-3 and TRBJ2-5; 13 bases fit TRBD2. Germline V gene lookup returns CDR1 MNHEY and CDR2 SVGEGT. The CDR3 is 15 amino acids. Trimming cost V 4 bases and J 5 bases; bases outside gene matches: 4. CDR3 protein: CASSLTSGGFETQYF. CDR3 coding DNA: TGTGCCAGCAGTTTGACTAGCGGGGGGTTTGAGACCCAGTACTTC.

The sample holds many counts of this clonotype. The V gene is TRBV3-1, the J gene TRBJ1-1, with D possibly TRBD1 on 5 matching bases. Between the trimmed V and J ends, which lost 1 base and 8 bases, there was a span of 11 bases. CDR3 length: 13 residues. CDR1 is LGHDT and CDR2 is YNNKEL in the germline V gene (reference sequence). In DNA form, the CDR3 reads TGTGCCAGCAGCCAAGGACAGTCCCCCGAAGCTTTCTTT. Protein sequence: CASSQGQSPEAFF.

About this clonotype itself: The junction departs from germline at one end; a sequencing error may be responsible. The chain carries TRBV14 and TRBJ2-7; 11 positions match TRBD2. CDR1 is SGHDN and CDR2 is FVKESK in the germline V gene. This CDR3 contains 17 residues. CDR3 amino acids: CASSQITSGSSPYVQYF. Here the CDR3 DNA reads TGTGCCAGCAGCCAAATAACTAGCGGGAGTTCCCCCTACGTGCAGTACTTC.

This clonotype was detected many times. This rearrangement joins TRBV5-1 to TRBJ2-5; a weak D match, TRBD1 (5 bases). The germline V and J ends were trimmed by 0 bases and 5 bases, with 14 bases remaining between them. There are 15 residues in the CDR3. Germline V gene lookup returns CDR1 SGHRS and CDR2 YFSETQ. CDR3 amino acids: CASSLVVGPGETQYF. The CDR3 DNA is TGCGCCAGCAGCTTGGTGGTAGGGCCAGGGGAGACCCAGTACTTC.

This clonotype has only a few counts. The rearrangement uses TRBV6-2 or TRBV6-3 and TRBJ1-2; D is uncertain. Germline lookup yields CDR1 MNHEY and CDR2 SVGEGT. V lost 3 bases, J lost 0 bases, and 5 bases lay in between. The length of the CDR3 is 13 residues. The CDR3 DNA reads as TGTGCCAGCAGTTATGGGACTAACTATGGCTACACCTTC. This translates into CASSYGTNYGYTF.

The count of this clonotype is one. The rearrangement uses TRBV25-1 and TRBJ2-5; D tentatively fits TRBD1 or TRBD2 (5 bases each). The CDR3 is 15 amino acids. Per germline, CDR1 MGHDK and CDR2 SYGVNS. The V and J ends lost 5 bases and 4 bases respectively, with 17 bases between them. The CDR3 reads CASSHSGGRGETQYF. The CDR3 DNA is TGTGCCAGCAGTCACTCTGGGGGAAGAGGAGAGACCCAGTACTTC.

This clonotype was seen only once. This chain uses TRBV12-3 or TRBV12-4 with TRBJ2-7; D remains ambiguous. The V and J ends lost 8 bases and 2 bases respectively, with 16 bases between them. The CDR3 totals 14 residues. The CDR3 loop reads CASPYGWLPYEQYF. The CDR3 DNA reads TGTGCCAGCCCCTACGGATGGTTACCCTACGAGCAGTACTTC.

The V call is TRBV19, the J call TRBJ1-5; D not certain. Germline V lookup: CDR1 LNHDA, CDR2 SQIVND (reference sequence). With 5 bases removed from V and 7 bases from J, the gap between germline ends came to 15 bases. The CDR3 sequence is 14 residues long. CDR3 protein: CASSLGPGGQPQHF. The CDR3 coding sequence is TGTGCCAGTAGTCTAGGGCCTGGAGGGCAGCCCCAGCATTTT. Full variable domain (outside the CDR3, taken from reference TRBV19 and TRBJ1-5): DGGITQSPKYLFRKEGQNVTLSCEQNLNHDAMYWYRQDPGQGLRLIYYSQIVNDFQKGDIAEGYSVSREKKESFPLTVTSAQKNPTAFYLCASSLGPGGQPQHFGDGTRLSIL.

This clonotype has ten or more counts. The chain links TRBV14 to TRBJ1-2, with a weak D call TRBD1 (6 bases). CDR3 length: 16 amino acids. The germline V gene encodes CDR1 SGHDN and CDR2 FVKESK. V lost 1 base to trimming and J lost 2 bases, with 14 bases between them. The CDR3 DNA reads TGTGCCAGCAGCCAAGTACGGAACGGACAGAACTATGGCTACACCTTC. It encodes CASSQVRNGQNYGYTF. The full variable domain, in which reference TRBV14 and TRBJ1-2 provide the parts outside the CDR3, is EAGVTQFPSHSVIEKGQTVTLRCDPISGHDNLYWYRRVMGKEIKFLLHFVKESKQDESGMPNNRFLAERTGGTYSTLKVQPAELEDSGVYFCASSQVRNGQNYGYTFGSGTRLTVV.

Many counts were recorded for this clonotype. V is TRBV10-3 and J is TRBJ2-7; possible D gene TRBD1, 5 bases. The CDR3 spans 12 residues. Germline lookup yields CDR1 ENHRY and CDR2 SYGVKD. The V gene lost 0 bases and the J gene lost 12 bases, with 12 bases spanning the gap. CDR3 DNA: TGTGCCATCAGTGAGTCGGGCGACCAGGGGTACTTC. It codes for CAISESGDQGYF.